Detailed here is one TCR beta chain. Study processing details: Nucleated cell number was recorded as an estimate derived from reference gene primer amplification. Repertoires were generated with immunoSEQ multiplex PCR, while TCRdb's copy carries only in-frame clones and drops some. V and J calls and clone size are as listed in that table; D and trimming were resolved from the DNA. The sample has 75,000 to 100,000 clones, more than 70% seen once; the top ten hold about 20%. This sample was included in a study of blood T cell repertoires in COVID-19. Study context: Sites in the United States, Italy and Spain provided acute and convalescent COVID-19 samples. T cells, B-cell-depleted T cells, or PBMCs supplied cDNA or gDNA.

The CDR3 has 15 residues. Trimming took off 1 base at V and 0 bases at J, with 7 bases between the two ends. CDR1 SGHTA and CDR2 FQGNSA come from the germline V gene. The rearrangement links TRBV7-2 to TRBJ2-1; D is ambiguous. The specimen was peripheral blood. The receptor's source is a human donor in a cohort sampled during active COVID-19. CDR3 sequence: CASSLDFGSYNEQFF. The CDR3 DNA reads as TGTGCCAGCAGCTTAGACTTTGGCTCCTACAATGAGCAGTTCTTC.